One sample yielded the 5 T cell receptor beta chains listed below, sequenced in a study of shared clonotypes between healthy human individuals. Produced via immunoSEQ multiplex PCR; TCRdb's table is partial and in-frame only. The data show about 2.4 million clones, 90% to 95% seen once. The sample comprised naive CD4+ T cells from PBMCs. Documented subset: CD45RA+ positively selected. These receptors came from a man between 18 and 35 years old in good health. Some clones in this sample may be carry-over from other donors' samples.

CDR3 residues: CASSFRTGHTGELFF. CDR3 nucleotide sequence: TGTGCCAGCAGTTTCAGGACAGGGCACACCGGGGAGCTGTTTTTT. The chain has TRBV28 and TRBJ2-2; 8 nucleotides agree with TRBD1. CDR1 and CDR2 from the germline V gene are MDHEN and SYDVKM. The CDR3 is made up of 15 amino acids. V dropped 3 bases and J dropped 3; count of bases not matched to a gene: 3.

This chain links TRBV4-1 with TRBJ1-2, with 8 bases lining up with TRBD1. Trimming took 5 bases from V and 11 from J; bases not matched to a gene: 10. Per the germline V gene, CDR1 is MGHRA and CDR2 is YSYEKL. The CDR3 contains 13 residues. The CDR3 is CASSVVGTGGYTF. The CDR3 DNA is TGCGCCAGCAGCGTCGTCGGTACAGGGGGATACACCTTC.

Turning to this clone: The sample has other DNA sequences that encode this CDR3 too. CDR3 loop: CSVDRGFDYGYTF. The CDR3 region has the DNA TGCAGCGTCGACAGGGGGTTTGACTATGGCTACACCTTC. V usage is TRBV29-1 and J usage is TRBJ1-2, with 9 bases that match TRBD1. CDR1 SQVTM and CDR2 ANQGSEA come from the germline V gene. Losses at the gene ends were 6 bases for V and 3 bases for J; bases not matched to a gene: 5. The CDR3 length is 13 residues.

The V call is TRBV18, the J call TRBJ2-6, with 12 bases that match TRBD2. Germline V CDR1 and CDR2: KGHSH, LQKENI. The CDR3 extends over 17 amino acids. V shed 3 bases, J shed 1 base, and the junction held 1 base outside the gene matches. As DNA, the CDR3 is TGTGCCAGCTCACCCGGACTAGCGGGGTCTGGGGCCAACGTCCTGACTTTC. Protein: CASSPGLAGSGANVLTF. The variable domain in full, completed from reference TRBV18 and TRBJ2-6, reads NAGVMQNPRHLVRRRGQEARLRCSPMKGHSHVYWYRQLPEEGLKFMVYLQKENIIDESGMPKERFSAEFPKEGPSILRIQQVVRGDSAAYFCASSPGLAGSGANVLTFGAGSRLTVL.

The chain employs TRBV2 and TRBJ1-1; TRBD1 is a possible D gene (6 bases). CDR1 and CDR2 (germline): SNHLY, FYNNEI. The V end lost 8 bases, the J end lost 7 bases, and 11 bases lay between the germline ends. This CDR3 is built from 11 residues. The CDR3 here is CASAGEGEAFF. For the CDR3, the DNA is TGTGCCAGCGCAGGGGAGGGTGAAGCTTTCTTT.